This T cell receptor (beta chain) is from a study of patients and donors after allogeneic stem cell transplantation. TCRdb re-called the RT-PCR reads with MiXCR, one entry per CDR3 protein. The sample has over 400,000 distinct CDR3 sequences; approximately 16% are singletons. V was shortened by 11 bases and J by 4 bases, with 11 bases between the two germline ends. Germline CDR1 is SNHLY and CDR2 is FYNNEI. CDR3 length equals 11 residues. This clonotype came up a few times. The sequenced sample consisted of blood, either unsorted or a sorted T cell fraction (not recorded which). The chain has TRBV2 and TRBJ1-1; TRBD1 might be the D (5 bases). The origin of this receptor is a human donor who was either an allogeneic HSCT recipient or a stem cell or donor lymphocyte infusion donor (not recorded which). It is not recorded whose cells these are; they may come from a transplant donor. CDR3 DNA: TGTGCCGGCGGGGGGTTCACTGAAGCTTTCTTT. This codes for CAGGGFTEAFF. The whole variable domain, filled in from reference TRBV2 and TRBJ1-1, reads EPEVTQTPSHQVTQMGQEVILRCVPISNHLYFYWYRQILGQKVEFLVSFYNNEISEKSEIFDDQFSVERPDGSNFTLKIRSTKLEDSAMYFCAGGGFTEAFFGQGTRLTVV.